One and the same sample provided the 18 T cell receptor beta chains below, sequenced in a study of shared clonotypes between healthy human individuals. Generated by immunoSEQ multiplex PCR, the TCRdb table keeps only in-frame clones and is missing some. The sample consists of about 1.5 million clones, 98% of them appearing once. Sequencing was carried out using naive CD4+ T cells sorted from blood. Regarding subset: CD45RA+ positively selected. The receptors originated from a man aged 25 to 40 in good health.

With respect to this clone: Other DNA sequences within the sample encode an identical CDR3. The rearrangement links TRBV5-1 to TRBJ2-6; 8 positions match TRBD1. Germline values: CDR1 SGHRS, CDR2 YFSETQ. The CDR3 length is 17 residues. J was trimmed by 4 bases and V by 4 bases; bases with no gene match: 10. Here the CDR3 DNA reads TGCGCCAGCAGCCTAGGACAGGGTTCTTCCGGGGCCAACGTCCTGACTTTC. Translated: CASSLGQGSSGANVLTF.

This chain's CDR3 is CASSSGTPPYEQYF. For the CDR3, the DNA is TGTGCCAGCAGCTCAGGGACACCGCCCTACGAGCAGTACTTC. J is TRBJ2-7 and V is TRBV2; weak D call: TRBD1 (6 bases). Germline V gives CDR1 SNHLY, CDR2 FYNNEI. The CDR3 extends over 14 amino acids. The V end lost 6 bases, the J end lost 2 bases, and 14 bases lay between the germline ends.

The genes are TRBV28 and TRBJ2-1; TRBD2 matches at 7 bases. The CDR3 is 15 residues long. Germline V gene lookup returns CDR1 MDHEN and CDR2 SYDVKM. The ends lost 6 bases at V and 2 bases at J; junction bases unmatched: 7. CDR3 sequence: CASSSLLATYNEQFF. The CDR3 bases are TGTGCCAGCAGCTCTTTACTAGCGACCTACAATGAGCAGTTCTTC.

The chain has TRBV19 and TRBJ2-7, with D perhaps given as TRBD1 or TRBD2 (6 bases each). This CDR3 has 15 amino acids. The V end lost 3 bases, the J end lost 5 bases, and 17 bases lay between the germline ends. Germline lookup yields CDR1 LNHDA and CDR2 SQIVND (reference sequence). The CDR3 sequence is CASSIAQGRRDEQYF. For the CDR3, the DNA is TGTGCCAGTAGTATCGCCCAGGGGAGGAGAGACGAGCAGTACTTC.

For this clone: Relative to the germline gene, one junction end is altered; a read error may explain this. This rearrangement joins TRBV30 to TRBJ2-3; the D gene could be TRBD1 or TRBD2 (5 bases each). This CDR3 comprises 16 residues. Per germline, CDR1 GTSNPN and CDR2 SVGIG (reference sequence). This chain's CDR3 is CAWILPEGILTNTQYF. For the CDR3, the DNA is TGTGCCTGGATTTTACCCGAGGGGATCCTCACAAATACGCAGTATTTT.

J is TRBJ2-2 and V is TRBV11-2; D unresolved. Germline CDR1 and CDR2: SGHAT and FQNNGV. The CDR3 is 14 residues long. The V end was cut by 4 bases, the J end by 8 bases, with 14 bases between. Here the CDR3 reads CASSSLSGGGELFF. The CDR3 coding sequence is TGTGCCAGCAGCTCGCTCTCGGGTGGTGGGGAGCTGTTTTTT. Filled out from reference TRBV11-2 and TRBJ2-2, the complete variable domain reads EAGVAQSPRYKIIEKRQSVAFWCNPISGHATLYWYQQILGQGPKLLIQFQNNGVVDDSQLPKDRFSAERLKGVDSTLKIQPAKLEDSAVYLCASSSLSGGGELFFGEGSRLTVL.

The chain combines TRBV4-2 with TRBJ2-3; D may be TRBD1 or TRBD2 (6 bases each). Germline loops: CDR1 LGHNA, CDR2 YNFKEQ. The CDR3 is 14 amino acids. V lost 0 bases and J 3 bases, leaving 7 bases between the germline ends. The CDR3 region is CASSQEGGTDTQYF. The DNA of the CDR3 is TGTGCCAGCAGCCAAGAAGGGGGGACAGATACGCAGTATTTT.

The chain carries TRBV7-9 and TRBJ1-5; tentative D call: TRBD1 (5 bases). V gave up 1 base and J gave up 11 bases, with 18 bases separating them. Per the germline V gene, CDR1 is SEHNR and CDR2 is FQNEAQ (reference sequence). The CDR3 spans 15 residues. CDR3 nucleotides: TGTGCCAGCAGCTTAGGAACCTATCGCGGAGGGGCCCAGCATTTT. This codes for CASSLGTYRGGAQHF.

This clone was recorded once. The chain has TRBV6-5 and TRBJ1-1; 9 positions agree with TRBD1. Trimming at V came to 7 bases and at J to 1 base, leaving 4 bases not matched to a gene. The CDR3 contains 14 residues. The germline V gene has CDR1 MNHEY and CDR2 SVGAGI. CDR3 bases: TGTGCCAGCACCCCGGGACAGGGGAACACTGAAGCTTTCTTT. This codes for CASTPGQGNTEAFF.

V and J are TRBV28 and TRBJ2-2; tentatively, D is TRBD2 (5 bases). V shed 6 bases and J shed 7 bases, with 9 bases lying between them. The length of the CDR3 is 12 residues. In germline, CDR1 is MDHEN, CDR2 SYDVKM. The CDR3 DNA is TGTGCCAGCAGGGTACGGGACGGGGAGCTGTTTTTT. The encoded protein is CASRVRDGELFF.

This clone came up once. CDR3: CASRGRVSTDTQYF. The CDR3 DNA is TGTGCCAGCCGGGGGCGGGTGAGCACAGATACGCAGTATTTT. The V and J genes are TRBV7-2 and TRBJ2-3; D is tentatively TRBD1 or TRBD2 (6 bases each). V lost 8 bases and J lost 0, with 12 bases in between. Germline loops: CDR1 SGHTA, CDR2 FQGNSA. This CDR3 contains 14 residues. Filled out from reference TRBV7-2 and TRBJ2-3, the complete variable domain reads GAGVSQSPSNKVTEKGKDVELRCDPISGHTALYWYRQSLGQGLEFLIYFQGNSAPDKSGLPSDRFSAERTGGSVSTLTIQRTQQEDSAVYLCASRGRVSTDTQYFGPGTRLTVL.

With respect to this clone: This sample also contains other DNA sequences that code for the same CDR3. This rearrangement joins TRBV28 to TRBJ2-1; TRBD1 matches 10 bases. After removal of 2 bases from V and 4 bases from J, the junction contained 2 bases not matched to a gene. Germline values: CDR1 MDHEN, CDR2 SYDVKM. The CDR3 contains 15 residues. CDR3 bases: TGTGCCAGCAGTTTAGACAGGGGGCCGTACAATGAGCAGTTCTTC. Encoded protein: CASSLDRGPYNEQFF.

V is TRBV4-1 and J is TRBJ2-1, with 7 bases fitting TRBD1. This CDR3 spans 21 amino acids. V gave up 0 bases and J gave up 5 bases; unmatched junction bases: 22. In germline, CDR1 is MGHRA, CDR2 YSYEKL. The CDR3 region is CASSQDFPTGMTLNNDNEQFF. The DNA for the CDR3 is TGCGCCAGCAGCCAAGATTTTCCGACAGGGATGACCCTTAATAACGACAATGAGCAGTTCTTC.

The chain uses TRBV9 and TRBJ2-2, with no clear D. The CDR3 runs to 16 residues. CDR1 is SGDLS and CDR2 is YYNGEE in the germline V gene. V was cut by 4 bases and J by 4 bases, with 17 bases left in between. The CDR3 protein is CASSSRPWGSTGELFF. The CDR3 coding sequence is TGTGCCAGCAGCTCAAGGCCGTGGGGAAGCACCGGGGAGCTGTTTTTT.

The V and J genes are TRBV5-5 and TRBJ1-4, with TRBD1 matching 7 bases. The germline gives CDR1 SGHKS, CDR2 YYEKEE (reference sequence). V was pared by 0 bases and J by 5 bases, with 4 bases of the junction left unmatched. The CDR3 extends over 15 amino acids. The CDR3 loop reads CASSLVGQANEKLFF. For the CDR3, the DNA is TGTGCCAGCAGCTTGGTAGGACAGGCGAATGAAAAACTGTTTTTT.

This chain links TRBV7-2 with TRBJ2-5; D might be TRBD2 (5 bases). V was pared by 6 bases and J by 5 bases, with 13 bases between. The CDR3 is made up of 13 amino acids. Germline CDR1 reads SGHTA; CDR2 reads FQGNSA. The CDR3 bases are TGTGCCAGCAGTCTTCGGAGGACGGAGACCCAGTACTTC. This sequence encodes CASSLRRTETQYF.

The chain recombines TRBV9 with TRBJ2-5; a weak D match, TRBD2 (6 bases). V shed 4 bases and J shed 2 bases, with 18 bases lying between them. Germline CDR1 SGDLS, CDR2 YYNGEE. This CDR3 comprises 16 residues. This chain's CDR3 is CASSPFLASEQETQYF. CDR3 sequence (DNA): TGTGCCAGCAGCCCCTTCCTAGCGAGCGAGCAAGAGACCCAGTACTTC.

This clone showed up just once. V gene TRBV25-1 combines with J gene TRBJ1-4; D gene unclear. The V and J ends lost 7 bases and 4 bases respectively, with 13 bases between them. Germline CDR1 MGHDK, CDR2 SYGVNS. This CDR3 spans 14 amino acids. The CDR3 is CASTPVGGNEKLFF. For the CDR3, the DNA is TGTGCCAGCACCCCCGTGGGAGGTAATGAAAAACTGTTTTTT.